This T cell receptor (beta chain) was documented in a study of T cell repertoires in cytomegalovirus infection. The wider study: CMV epitopes, recently identified HLA-C-restricted and well-studied HLA-B-restricted, were used. Carrying CMV and the relevant HLA type showed in public TCR beta signatures.

The sample holds a few counts of this clonotype. Its target is not known. Study outcomes and limitations: Summed frequency of shared TCR beta families picked out CMV carriers who also had the relevant HLA. HLA-C-restricted CMV clonotypes gave the most frequent clonotype in two of eight donors.

TCRdb called the reads again in MiXCR, with one record for every CDR3 protein. The table has 400,000 to 600,000 distinct CDR3 sequences, about 42% seen once. This CDR3 has 15 residues. Germline values: CDR1 SGHTA, CDR2 FQGNSA. Unmatched junction bases numbered 9, after V lost 7 bases and J lost 5 bases. The sample here was cultured PBMCs, taken from culture after CMV antigen stimulation. The receptor was isolated from a human donor in good health (CMV status not recorded). Some clones in this sample may be carry-over from other donors' samples. The chain combines TRBV7-2 with TRBJ2-5, with 11 bases aligning to TRBD2. CDR3 DNA sequence: TGTGCCAGCACCCCCCATAGCGGGAGGGCCGAGACCCAGTACTTC. The encoded protein is CASTPHSGRAETQYF.